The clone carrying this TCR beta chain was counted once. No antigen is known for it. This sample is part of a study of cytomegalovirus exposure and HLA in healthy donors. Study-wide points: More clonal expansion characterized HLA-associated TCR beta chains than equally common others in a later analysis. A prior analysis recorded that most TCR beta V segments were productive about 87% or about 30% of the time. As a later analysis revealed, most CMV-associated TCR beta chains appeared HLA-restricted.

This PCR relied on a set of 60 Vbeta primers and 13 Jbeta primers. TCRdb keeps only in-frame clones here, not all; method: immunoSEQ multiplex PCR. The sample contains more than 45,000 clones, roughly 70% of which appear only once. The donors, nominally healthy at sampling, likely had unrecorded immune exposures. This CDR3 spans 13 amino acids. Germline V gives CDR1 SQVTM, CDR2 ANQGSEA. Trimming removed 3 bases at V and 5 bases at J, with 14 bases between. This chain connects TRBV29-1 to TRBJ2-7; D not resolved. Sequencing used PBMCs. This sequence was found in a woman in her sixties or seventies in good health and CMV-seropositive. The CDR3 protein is CSVDSPGSHEQYF. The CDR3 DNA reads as TGCAGCGTTGATAGTCCGGGTTCGCACGAGCAGTACTTC.